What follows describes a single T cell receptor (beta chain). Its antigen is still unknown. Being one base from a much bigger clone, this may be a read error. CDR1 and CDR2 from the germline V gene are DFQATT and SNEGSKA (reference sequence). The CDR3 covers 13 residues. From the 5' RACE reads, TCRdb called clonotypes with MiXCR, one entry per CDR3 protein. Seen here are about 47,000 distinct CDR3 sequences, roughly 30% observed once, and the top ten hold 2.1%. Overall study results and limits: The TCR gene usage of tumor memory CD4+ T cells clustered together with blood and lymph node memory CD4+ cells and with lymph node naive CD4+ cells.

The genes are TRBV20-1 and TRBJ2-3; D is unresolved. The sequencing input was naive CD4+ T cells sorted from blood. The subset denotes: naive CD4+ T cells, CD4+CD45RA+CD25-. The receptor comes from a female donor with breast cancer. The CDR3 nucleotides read TGCAGTGCTACTAAACAGAACACAGATACGCGGTATTTT. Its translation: CSATKQNTDTRYF.